The 24 T cell receptor beta chains below all came from one sample that was sequenced in a study of CD8 T cells in ankylosing spondylitis. Study-level results: It appeared that ankylosing spondylitis blood was characterized by a TCR beta motif of several highly homologous variants.

Their cognate antigens are unknown. One entry per CDR3 protein, called by TCRdb with MiXCR from the 5' RACE reads. The sample yields fewer than 750,000 distinct CDR3 sequences, under 20% seen once. Sequenced input: blood, either unsorted or a sorted T cell fraction (not recorded which). Source of these receptors: a male donor with ankylosing spondylitis.

This chain uses TRBV6-2 or TRBV6-3 with TRBJ2-7, with 7 positions matching TRBD1. The CDR3 length is 14 residues. CDR1 MNHEY and CDR2 SVGEGT come from the germline V gene. With V trimmed by 4 bases and J by 5 bases, 8 bases remained unmatched. Written as DNA, the CDR3 is TGTGCCAGCAGTTGGGACAGACTGAACGACGAGCAGTACTTC. Protein sequence: CASSWDRLNDEQYF.

The chain employs TRBV7-9 and TRBJ2-5, with 7 bases matching TRBD2. J was trimmed by 1 base and V by 6 bases; bases with no gene match: 8. CDR3 length: 15 residues. Germline V gene lookup returns CDR1 SEHNR and CDR2 FQNEAQ (reference sequence). CDR3 residues: CASSLSGEVQETQYF. The CDR3 DNA sequence: TGTGCCAGCAGTTTGAGCGGGGAAGTCCAAGAGACCCAGTACTTC.

This chain uses TRBV29-1 with TRBJ2-7; the D is unclear. CDR1 is SQVTM and CDR2 is ANQGSEA in the germline V gene. This CDR3 has 12 residues. Trimming left V 3 bases short and J 3 bases short, with 9 bases between. DNA for the CDR3: TGCAGCGTTGAGACGCGCCTCTACGAGCAGTACTTC. Protein product: CSVETRLYEQYF.

This clonotype was detected a few times. The J gene is TRBJ1-3, the V gene TRBV12-3 or TRBV12-4; 7 nucleotides match TRBD1. The CDR3 runs to 14 residues. Unmatched junction bases numbered 10, after V lost 6 bases and J lost 8 bases. The CDR3 bases are TGTGCCAGCAGACGGACAGGAGTGGGTTACACCATATATTTT. It codes for CASRRTGVGYTIYF.

This clonotype was counted many times. The chain carries TRBV5-1 and TRBJ1-1; D not certain. Germline V gene lookup returns CDR1 SGHRS and CDR2 YFSETQ. There are 15 residues in the CDR3. V lost 0 bases to trimming and J lost 1 base, with 10 bases between them. CDR3 sequence reads: CASSLDSPSNTEAFF. The CDR3 nucleotides read TGCGCCAGCAGCTTGGATAGCCCTTCGAACACTGAAGCTTTCTTT.

This clonotype turned up a few times. This chain uses TRBV12-3 or TRBV12-4 with TRBJ2-2; TRBD1 might be the D (6 bases). This CDR3 comprises 14 residues. Trimming pared 2 bases from V and 5 bases from J, leaving 9 bases between. The CDR3 region has the DNA TGTGCCAGCAGTTTATACAGGGAAACCGGGGAGCTGTTTTTT. Amino acid sequence: CASSLYRETGELFF.

This clonotype was seen a few times. The chain is built from TRBV7-2 and TRBJ2-7, with D perhaps TRBD2 (7 bases). This CDR3 contains 17 residues. V was cut by 5 bases and J by 3 bases, with 23 bases left in between. The germline V gene encodes CDR1 SGHTA and CDR2 FQGNSA. CDR3: CASSTPEGWGGGYEQYF. CDR3 coding DNA: TGTGCCAGCAGCACTCCCGAGGGTTGGGGGGGCGGCTACGAGCAGTACTTC.

The V gene is TRBV6-2 or TRBV6-3, the J gene TRBJ2-7; D not resolved. From germline, CDR1 is MNHEY and CDR2 SVGEGT. The CDR3 has 13 residues. Trimming took 2 bases from V and 6 from J, leaving 11 bases between them. The DNA for the CDR3 is TGTGCCAGCAGTTACAGGCAGTTGGGCGAGCAGTACTTC. It translates to CASSYRQLGEQYF.

This chain uses TRBV24-1 with TRBJ2-3, with D possibly being TRBD1 (6 bases). This CDR3 is 15 amino acids long. The germline V gene encodes CDR1 KGHDR and CDR2 SFDVKD. V was pared by 2 bases and J by 4 bases, with 12 bases between. The CDR3 spells CATSDWGRGPDTQYF. The CDR3 nucleotides are TGTGCCACCAGTGATTGGGGCAGGGGCCCAGATACGCAGTATTTT.

This clonotype was counted only a few times. The chain joins TRBV28 to TRBJ2-1; 12 bases align to TRBD2. The V gene end was trimmed by 7 bases and the J gene end by 9 bases; junction bases not matched to a gene: 4. CDR3 length equals 13 residues. Germline assignment: CDR1 MDHEN and CDR2 SYDVKM. The CDR3 reads CASKLAGGSEQFF. The DNA of the CDR3 is TGTGCCAGCAAACTAGCGGGAGGTAGTGAGCAGTTCTTC. The full variable domain, with the rest looked up from reference TRBV28 and TRBJ2-1, is DVKVTQSSRYLVKRTGEKVFLECVQDMDHENMFWYRQDPGLGLRLIYFSYDVKMKEKGDIPEGYSVSREKKERFSLILESASTNQTSMYLCASKLAGGSEQFFGPGTRLTVL.

This clonotype was counted between two and nine times. The chain links TRBV29-1 to TRBJ1-1, with a possible D match to TRBD1 (5 bases). The V end was cut by 8 bases, the J end by 4 bases, with 11 bases between. CDR1 is SQVTM, CDR2 ANQGSEA, per germline. CDR3 length: 11 residues. The CDR3 region is CSSGRGTEAFF. The CDR3 DNA is TGCAGCTCAGGGAGGGGCACTGAAGCTTTCTTT.

The chain links TRBV29-1 to TRBJ2-2; weak D call: TRBD2 (6 bases). CDR3 length equals 15 residues. The germline V gene has CDR1 SQVTM and CDR2 ANQGSEA. V shed 1 base and J shed 1 base, with 10 bases lying between them. The CDR3 here is CSVEGAGQNTGELFF. In DNA form, the CDR3 reads TGCAGCGTTGAAGGAGCGGGCCAGAACACCGGGGAGCTGTTTTTT.

This clonotype showed up just a few times. The CDR3 sequence: CASSSGWPNEQFF. CDR3 nucleotide sequence: TGTGCCAGCAGCTCCGGGTGGCCCAATGAGCAGTTCTTC. This chain links TRBV7-3 with TRBJ2-1; no definite D call. Trimming took off 4 bases at V and 6 bases at J, with 10 bases between the two ends. CDR1 and CDR2 (germline): SGHTA, FQGTGA. There are 13 residues in the CDR3.

The chain recombines TRBV5-8 with TRBJ1-2, with TRBD1 as a possible D gene (5 bases). The CDR3 runs to 14 residues. V shed 5 bases and J shed 5 bases, with 16 bases lying between them. Germline V gene lookup returns CDR1 SGHTS and CDR2 YDEGEE. The CDR3 nucleotides are TGTGCCAGCAGAGAGCCGGGACGGCCTTATGGCTACACCTTC. Its translation: CASREPGRPYGYTF.

In this sample, this clonotype turned up a few times. The chain links TRBV12-3 or TRBV12-4 to TRBJ1-5, with D perhaps TRBD1 (5 bases). The CDR3 spans 14 residues. V was trimmed by 3 bases and J by 6 bases, leaving 12 bases between them. The CDR3 protein is CASSFGGAGQPQHF. In nucleotides, the CDR3 is TGTGCCAGCAGTTTCGGAGGGGCGGGTCAGCCCCAGCATTTT.

This clonotype was recorded once. CDR3 residues: CASSFYLGSEDSPLHF. The CDR3 DNA reads TGTGCCAGCAGCTTTTATCTAGGGAGTGAGGATTCACCCCTCCACTTT. The V gene is TRBV7-8, the J gene TRBJ1-6; no reliable D call. The CDR3 loop spans 16 amino acids. Between the trimmed V and J ends, which lost 3 bases and 8 bases, there was a span of 17 bases. From germline, CDR1 is SGHVS and CDR2 FQNEAQ.

The chain recombines TRBV7-9 with TRBJ2-3; 7 nucleotides align to TRBD2. The germline V gene encodes CDR1 SEHNR and CDR2 FQNEAQ (reference sequence). The CDR3 runs 17 residues. V gave up 5 bases and J gave up 0 bases; unmatched junction bases: 11. CDR3 DNA sequence: TGTGCCAGCAGCGGCCGGCTAGCGGAAACTAGCACAGATACGCAGTATTTT. Translation: CASSGRLAETSTDTQYF.

This clonotype was counted only a few times. This chain links TRBV5-1 with TRBJ1-1; D is possibly TRBD1 (6 bases). Germline values: CDR1 SGHRS, CDR2 YFSETQ. Trimming cost V 7 bases and J 1 base, with 14 bases left between them. The CDR3 has 14 amino acids. The CDR3 is CASQEGGGNTEAFF. CDR3 coding DNA: TGCGCCAGCCAGGAGGGGGGAGGGAACACTGAAGCTTTCTTT.

This clonotype was observed a few times. This chain joins TRBV20-1 and TRBJ1-2, with a weak D call TRBD1 (5 bases). Per the germline V gene, CDR1 is DFQATT and CDR2 is SNEGSKA (reference sequence). Between the trimmed V and J ends, which lost 6 bases and 8 bases, there was a span of 19 bases. The CDR3 runs to 13 residues. CDR3 in DNA: TGCAGTGCAAAAGGACATCTTTCCGGCGGCTACACCTTC. It translates to CSAKGHLSGGYTF.

This clonotype came up a few times. The CDR3 reads CASSQDKGLAISSYEQYF. In DNA, the CDR3 is TGTGCCAGCAGCCAAGATAAGGGACTAGCAATCAGTTCCTACGAGCAGTACTTC. V and J are TRBV3-1 and TRBJ2-7; 9 bases are shared with TRBD2. Germline V gene sequence: CDR1 LGHDT, CDR2 YNNKEL (reference sequence). The CDR3 has 18 amino acids. Losses at the gene ends were 0 bases for V and 1 base for J; bases not matched to a gene: 10.

The rearrangement links TRBV20-1 to TRBJ2-6; D ambiguous. The CDR3 totals 13 residues. Germline loops: CDR1 DFQATT, CDR2 SNEGSKA (reference sequence). Trimming left V 4 bases short and J 0 bases short, with 4 bases between. CDR3 DNA: TGCAGTGCTAAGCGCTCTGGGGCCAACGTCCTGACTTTC. As protein: CSAKRSGANVLTF.

This clonotype was seen a handful of times. The rearrangement uses TRBV4-1 and TRBJ2-5; possibly TRBD1 for D (5 bases). V was clipped by 4 bases and J by 0 bases, with 9 bases between them. The CDR3 is 14 amino acids. In germline, CDR1 is MGHRA, CDR2 YSYEKL. In DNA form, the CDR3 reads TGCGCCAGCAGCCGCCGACAGTACCAAGAGACCCAGTACTTC. Protein product: CASSRRQYQETQYF.

This sequence joins TRBV12-3 or TRBV12-4 and TRBJ1-1, with D perhaps TRBD1 (6 bases). V shed 6 bases and J shed 5 bases, with 19 bases lying between them. This CDR3 spans 15 amino acids. In DNA form, the CDR3 reads TGTGCCAGCAGAAACACAGGGATGCTGAGGACTGAAGCTTTCTTT. Amino acid sequence: CASRNTGMLRTEAFF.

This clonotype appeared once. The chain recombines TRBV27 with TRBJ2-1; TRBD1 aligns across 9 bases. With 0 bases clipped from V and 7 bases from J, the junction kept 10 bases outside the gene matches. The CDR3 covers 17 residues. Looked up from germline, CDR1 is MNHEY and CDR2 is SMNVEV (reference sequence). CDR3 protein: CASSLSRAGTGLNEQFF. DNA for the CDR3: TGTGCCAGCAGTTTATCGAGAGCGGGGACAGGGCTTAATGAGCAGTTCTTC.